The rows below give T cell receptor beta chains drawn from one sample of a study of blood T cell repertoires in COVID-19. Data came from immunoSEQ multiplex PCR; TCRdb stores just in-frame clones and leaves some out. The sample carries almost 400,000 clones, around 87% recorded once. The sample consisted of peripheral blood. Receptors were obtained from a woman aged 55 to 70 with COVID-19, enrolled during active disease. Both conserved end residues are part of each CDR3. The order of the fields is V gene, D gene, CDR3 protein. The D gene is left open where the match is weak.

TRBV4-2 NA CASSPSSRVSGELFF
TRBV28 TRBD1 CASSSYRGFGETQYF
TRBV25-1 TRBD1 CASSEPGGRRANEKLFF
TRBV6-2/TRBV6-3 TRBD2 CASSPGLAGGIRNEQFF
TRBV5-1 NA CASSLGLSPVIQYF
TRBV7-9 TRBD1 CASSLGQGLLGTEAFF
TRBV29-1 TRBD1 CSVEGGTVHTEAFF
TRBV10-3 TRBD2 CAISDPGLAGGREQYF
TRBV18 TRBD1 CATAQGTDTQYF
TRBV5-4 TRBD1 CASSPKQGNYGYTF
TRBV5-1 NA CASSWGGRIDGYTF
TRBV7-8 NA CASSRGVLQETQYF
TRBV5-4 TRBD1 CASSYRGRRGTEAFF
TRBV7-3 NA CASSLVGGGHNEQFF
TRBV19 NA CASRMGTVKGFSYNEQFF
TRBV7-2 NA CASSRLGGDTEAFF
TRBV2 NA CASSRGQETQYF
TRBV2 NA CASSLDGSGYGYTF
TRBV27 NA CASRDRQAGKLFF
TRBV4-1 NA CASSQNQEGSYGYTF
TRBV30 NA CAWSAQEAFF
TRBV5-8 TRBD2 CASSLLAGHYEQYF
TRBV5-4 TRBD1 CASSFDRVYGYTF
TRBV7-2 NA CASSLGIGTNTGELFF
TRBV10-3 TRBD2 CAISDGGGVDTQYF
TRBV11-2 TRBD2 CASSFQLAGGTDTQYF
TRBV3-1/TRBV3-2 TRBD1 CASRPGTGGLYWESNYGYTF
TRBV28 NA CASSSPAAGGSYEQYF
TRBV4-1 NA CASSQLYGHYYEQYF
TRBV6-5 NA CASSYSRGGYWHTIYF
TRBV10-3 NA CAISGANYGYTF
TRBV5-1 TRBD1 CASSLRQGAVPDTQYF
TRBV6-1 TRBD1 CASSDGTVQNSPLHF
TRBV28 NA CASSLWGGTEAFF
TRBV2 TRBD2 CASRGASGGIKTQYF
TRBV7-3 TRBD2 CASSRAGNDNEQFF
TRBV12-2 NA CASRSRGGSYNSPLHF
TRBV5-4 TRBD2 CASSSGLEGGEAQYF
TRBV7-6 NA CASSLVTGNNSPLHF
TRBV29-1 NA CSVRYLNTEAFF
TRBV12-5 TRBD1 CASGTGQGGTDTQYF
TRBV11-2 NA CASSLGTGRGAFF
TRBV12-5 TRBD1 CASAGWTGANQPQHF
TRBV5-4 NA CASSRGEGQPQHF